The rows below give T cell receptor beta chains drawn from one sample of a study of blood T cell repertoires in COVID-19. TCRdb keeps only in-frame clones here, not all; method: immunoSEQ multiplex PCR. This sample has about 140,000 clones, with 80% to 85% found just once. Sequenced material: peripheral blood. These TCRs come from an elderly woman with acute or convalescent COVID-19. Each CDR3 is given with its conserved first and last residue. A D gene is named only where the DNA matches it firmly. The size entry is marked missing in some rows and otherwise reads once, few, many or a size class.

CDR3 protein: CASSLAGVDEQFF; CDR3 DNA: TGCGCCAGCAGCTTGGCCGGAGTTGATGAGCAGTTCTTC; V gene: TRBV5-1; D gene: NA; clone size: NA; J gene: TRBJ2-1
CDR3 protein: CASSYRGDGANVLTF; CDR3 DNA: TGTGCCAGCAGTTATCGGGGGGATGGGGCCAACGTCCTGACTTTC; V gene: TRBV27; D gene: TRBD2; clone size: NA; J gene: TRBJ2-6
CDR3 protein: CASSDQTSGSYEQYF; CDR3 DNA: TGTGCCAGCAGCGATCAGACTAGCGGATCGTACGAGCAGTACTTC; V gene: TRBV7-9; D gene: TRBD2; clone size: NA; J gene: TRBJ2-7
CDR3 protein: CASSLAGNGRGEQYF; CDR3 DNA: TGCGCCAGCAGCTTGGCTGGCAATGGGAGGGGCGAGCAGTACTTC; V gene: TRBV5-1; D gene: TRBD2; clone size: NA; J gene: TRBJ2-7
CDR3 protein: CASSLTREWPGTGELFF; CDR3 DNA: TGCGCCAGCAGCTTGACGCGGGAGTGGCCGGGGACCGGGGAGCTGTTTTTT; V gene: TRBV5-1; D gene: TRBD2; clone size: NA; J gene: TRBJ2-2
CDR3 protein: CSASAAGARMRETQYF; CDR3 DNA: TGCAGTGCTAGTGCAGCGGGGGCTCGCATGCGGGAGACCCAGTACTTC; V gene: TRBV20-1; D gene: TRBD2; clone size: NA; J gene: TRBJ2-5
CDR3 protein: CASSLGLLAINYGYTF; CDR3 DNA: TGTGCCAGCAGCTTAGGGCTACTGGCGATTAACTATGGCTACACCTTC; V gene: TRBV7-3; D gene: NA; clone size: NA; J gene: TRBJ1-2
CDR3 protein: CASSEVLGGRYEQFF; CDR3 DNA: TGTGCCAGCAGTGAAGTTCTAGGGGGCAGGTATGAGCAGTTCTTC; V gene: TRBV2; D gene: TRBD1; clone size: NA; J gene: TRBJ2-1
CDR3 protein: CAWGRTYRYTF; CDR3 DNA: TGTGCCTGGGGGCGAACGTACCGCTACACCTTC; V gene: TRBV30; D gene: NA; clone size: NA; J gene: TRBJ1-2
CDR3 protein: CASSPNGPYEQYF; CDR3 DNA: TGTGCCAGTAGCCCCAACGGTCCCTACGAGCAGTACTTC; V gene: TRBV19; D gene: NA; clone size: NA; J gene: TRBJ2-7
CDR3 protein: CASSLGVFTGGNTGELFF; CDR3 DNA: TGTGCCAGCAGCCTGGGAGTCTTCACCGGGGGAAACACCGGGGAGCTGTTTTTT; V gene: TRBV5-4; D gene: NA; clone size: NA; J gene: TRBJ2-2
CDR3 protein: CASSQWDSGKETQYF; CDR3 DNA: TGTGCCAGCAGCCAGTGGGATAGCGGAAAAGAGACCCAGTACTTC; V gene: TRBV3-1/TRBV3-2; D gene: NA; clone size: NA; J gene: TRBJ2-5
CDR3 protein: CASSLVLGEEQYF; CDR3 DNA: TGCGCCAGCAGCTTGGTACTCGGGGAAGAGCAGTACTTC; V gene: TRBV5-1; D gene: NA; clone size: NA; J gene: TRBJ2-7
CDR3 protein: CAIGLADYYNEQFF; CDR3 DNA: TGTGCCATCGGTCTAGCGGATTACTACAATGAGCAGTTCTTC; V gene: TRBV3-1/TRBV3-2; D gene: TRBD2; clone size: NA; J gene: TRBJ2-1
CDR3 protein: CASSFLRGRTSREQYF; CDR3 DNA: TGTGCCAGCAGCTTCCTCCGAGGGAGGACTAGTAGGGAGCAGTACTTC; V gene: TRBV11-2; D gene: TRBD2; clone size: once; J gene: TRBJ2-7
CDR3 protein: CASSSVERARLSPLHF; CDR3 DNA: TGTGCCAGCAGCTCGGTCGAGAGGGCAAGGCTTTCACCCCTCCACTTT; V gene: TRBV7-9; D gene: NA; clone size: NA; J gene: TRBJ1-6
CDR3 protein: CASSFGRQGVAETQYF; CDR3 DNA: TGTGCCAGCAGTTTCGGCAGACAGGGGGTTGCGGAGACCCAGTACTTC; V gene: TRBV28; D gene: TRBD1; clone size: NA; J gene: TRBJ2-5
CDR3 protein: CASSTDSGEVTPFNEQFF; CDR3 DNA: TGTGCCAGCAGCACAGATTCCGGGGAGGTCACCCCCTTCAATGAGCAGTTCTTC; V gene: TRBV27; D gene: NA; clone size: few; J gene: TRBJ2-1
CDR3 protein: CASSFIGKGRGKNVSKTQYF; CDR3 DNA: TGTGCCAGCAGCTTTATAGGTAAGGGGCGCGGGAAAAACGTGTCCAAGACCCAGTACTTC; V gene: TRBV5-5; D gene: NA; clone size: NA; J gene: TRBJ2-5
CDR3 protein: CASSIDRGQSISPQHF; CDR3 DNA: TGTGCCAGTAGTATTGACAGGGGACAATCTATCAGCCCCCAGCATTTT; V gene: TRBV19; D gene: TRBD1; clone size: NA; J gene: TRBJ1-5
CDR3 protein: CASSFQGGSNQPQHF; CDR3 DNA: TGTGCCAGCAGCTTTCAGGGTGGAAGCAATCAGCCCCAGCATTTT; V gene: TRBV5-4; D gene: NA; clone size: NA; J gene: TRBJ1-5
CDR3 protein: CASSQYGQGGETQYF; CDR3 DNA: TGTGCCAGCAGCCAATACGGACAGGGTGGGGAGACCCAGTACTTC; V gene: TRBV3-1/TRBV3-2; D gene: TRBD1; clone size: NA; J gene: TRBJ2-5
CDR3 protein: CASAGSTINNEQFF; CDR3 DNA: TGTGCCAGCGCCGGGTCAACGATAAACAATGAGCAGTTCTTC; V gene: TRBV25-1; D gene: NA; clone size: NA; J gene: TRBJ2-1
CDR3 protein: CASSYWLNEQFF; CDR3 DNA: TGTGCCAGCAGTTACTGGCTCAACGAGCAGTTCTTC; V gene: TRBV6-2/TRBV6-3; D gene: NA; clone size: NA; J gene: TRBJ2-1
CDR3 protein: CASSLEFGRRLSYEQYF; CDR3 DNA: TGTGCCAGCAGCTTAGAATTCGGCAGGAGGTTATCCTACGAGCAGTACTTC; V gene: TRBV11-2; D gene: NA; clone size: NA; J gene: TRBJ2-7
CDR3 protein: CAWSAGQGGYTF; CDR3 DNA: TGTGCCTGGAGTGCAGGCCAGGGTGGCTACACCTTC; V gene: TRBV30; D gene: NA; clone size: NA; J gene: TRBJ1-2
CDR3 protein: CASSLGRASYEQYF; CDR3 DNA: TGTGCCAGCAGCTTGGGCAGGGCCTCCTACGAGCAGTACTTC; V gene: TRBV7-9; D gene: NA; clone size: NA; J gene: TRBJ2-7
CDR3 protein: CASSPRREYEQYF; CDR3 DNA: TGTGCCAGCTCACCACGGCGGGAGTACGAGCAGTACTTC; V gene: TRBV18; D gene: TRBD2; clone size: NA; J gene: TRBJ2-7
CDR3 protein: CASSVSLSGQGIHEQYF; CDR3 DNA: TGTGCCAGCAGCGTTTCCCTTTCGGGACAGGGTATCCACGAGCAGTACTTC; V gene: TRBV9; D gene: TRBD1; clone size: NA; J gene: TRBJ2-7
CDR3 protein: CATYLMGQGYF; CDR3 DNA: TGTGCCACTTACCTGATGGGGCAAGGGTACTTC; V gene: TRBV28; D gene: NA; clone size: NA; J gene: TRBJ2-7
CDR3 protein: CASSPTRDNSGNTIYF; CDR3 DNA: TGTGCCAGCTCACCGACAAGGGACAACTCTGGAAACACCATATATTTT; V gene: TRBV18; D gene: NA; clone size: NA; J gene: TRBJ1-3
CDR3 protein: CASSFVQSYEQYF; CDR3 DNA: TGTGCCAGCAGCTTCGTACAGTCCTACGAGCAGTACTTC; V gene: TRBV5-6; D gene: NA; clone size: NA; J gene: TRBJ2-7
CDR3 protein: CASSEVWASEFYEQYF; CDR3 DNA: TGTGCCAGCAGTGAAGTATGGGCTAGCGAGTTCTACGAGCAGTACTTC; V gene: TRBV2; D gene: NA; clone size: NA; J gene: TRBJ2-7
CDR3 protein: CASSIYRQGSSPLHF; CDR3 DNA: TGTGCCAGTAGTATCTACCGGCAGGGAAGTTCACCCCTCCACTTT; V gene: TRBV19; D gene: NA; clone size: NA; J gene: TRBJ1-6
CDR3 protein: CASSLRGQGWRGEKLFF; CDR3 DNA: TGTGCCAGCAGTTTAAGAGGACAGGGATGGCGTGGAGAAAAACTGTTTTTT; V gene: TRBV27; D gene: TRBD1; clone size: few; J gene: TRBJ1-4
CDR3 protein: CASSSTGEGTNEKLFF; CDR3 DNA: TGTGCCAGCAGTTCAACAGGGGAAGGGACTAATGAAAAACTGTTTTTT; V gene: TRBV6-6; D gene: TRBD1; clone size: NA; J gene: TRBJ1-4
CDR3 protein: CASSTPVSSDKNIQYF; CDR3 DNA: TGTGCCAGCAGTACCCCTGTGTCCAGCGATAAAAACATTCAGTACTTC; V gene: TRBV27; D gene: NA; clone size: once; J gene: TRBJ2-4